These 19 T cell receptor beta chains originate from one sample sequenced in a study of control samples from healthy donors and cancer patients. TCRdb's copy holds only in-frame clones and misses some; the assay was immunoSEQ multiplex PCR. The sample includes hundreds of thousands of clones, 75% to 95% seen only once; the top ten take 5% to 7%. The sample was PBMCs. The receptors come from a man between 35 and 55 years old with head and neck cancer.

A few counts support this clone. CDR3 coding DNA: TGTGCCATCACCGAATCGCATAGACGGGACACTGAAGCTTTCTTT. Protein: CAITESHRRDTEAFF. The chain is built from TRBV10-3 and TRBJ1-1; D remains ambiguous. The CDR3 has 15 amino acids. Germline V gene lookup returns CDR1 ENHRY and CDR2 SYGVKD. With 7 bases removed from V and 3 bases from J, the gap between germline ends came to 18 bases.

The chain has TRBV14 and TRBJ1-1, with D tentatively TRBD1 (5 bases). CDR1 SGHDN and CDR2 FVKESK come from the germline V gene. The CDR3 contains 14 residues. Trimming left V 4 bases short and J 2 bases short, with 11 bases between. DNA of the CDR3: TGTGCCAGCAGCCTTATCCAGGGTAACACTGAAGCTTTCTTT. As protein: CASSLIQGNTEAFF.

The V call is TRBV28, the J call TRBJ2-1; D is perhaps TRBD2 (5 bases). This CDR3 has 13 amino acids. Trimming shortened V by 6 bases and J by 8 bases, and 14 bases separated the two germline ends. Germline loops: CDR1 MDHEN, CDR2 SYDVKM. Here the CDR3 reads CASSASSIDEQFF. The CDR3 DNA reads TGTGCCAGCAGCGCGTCTAGCATCGATGAGCAGTTCTTC.

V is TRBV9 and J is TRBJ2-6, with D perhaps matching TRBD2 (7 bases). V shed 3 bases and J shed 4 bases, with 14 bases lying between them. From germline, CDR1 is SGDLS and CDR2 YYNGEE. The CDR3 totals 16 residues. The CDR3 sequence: CASSALQGLGANVLTF. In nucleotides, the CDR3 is TGTGCCAGCAGCGCCCTACAGGGACTAGGGGCCAACGTCCTGACTTTC.

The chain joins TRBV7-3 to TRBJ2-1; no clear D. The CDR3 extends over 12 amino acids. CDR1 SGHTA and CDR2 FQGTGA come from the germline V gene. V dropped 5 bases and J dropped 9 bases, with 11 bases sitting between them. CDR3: CASSIGRSEQFF. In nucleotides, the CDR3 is TGTGCCAGCAGCATAGGACGGAGTGAGCAGTTCTTC.

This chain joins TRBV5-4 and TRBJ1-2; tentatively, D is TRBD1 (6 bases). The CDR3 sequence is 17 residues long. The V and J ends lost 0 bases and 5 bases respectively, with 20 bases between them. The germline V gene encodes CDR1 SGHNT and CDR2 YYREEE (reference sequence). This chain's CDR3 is CASSLEGGLGADYGYTF. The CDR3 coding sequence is TGTGCCAGCAGCTTGGAAGGGGGATTAGGGGCCGATTATGGCTACACCTTC. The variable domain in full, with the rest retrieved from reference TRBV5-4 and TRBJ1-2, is ETGVTQSPTHLIKTRGQQVTLRCSSQSGHNTVSWYQQALGQGPQFIFQYYREEENGRGNFPPRFSGLQFPNYSSELNVNALELDDSALYLCASSLEGGLGADYGYTFGSGTRLTVV.

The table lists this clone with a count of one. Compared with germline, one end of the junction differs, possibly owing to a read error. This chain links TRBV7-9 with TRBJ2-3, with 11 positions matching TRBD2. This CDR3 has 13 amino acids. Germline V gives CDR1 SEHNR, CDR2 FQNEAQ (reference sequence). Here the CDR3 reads CASSLAGGDTQYF. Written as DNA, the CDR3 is TGTGCCAGCAGCCTAGCGGGGGGAGATACGCAGTATTTT.

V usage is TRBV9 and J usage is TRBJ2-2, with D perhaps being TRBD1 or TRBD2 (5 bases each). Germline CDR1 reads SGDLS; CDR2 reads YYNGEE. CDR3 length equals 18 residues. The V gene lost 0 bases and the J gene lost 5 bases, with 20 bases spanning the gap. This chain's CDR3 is CASSVEMWGPRWTGELFF. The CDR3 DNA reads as TGTGCCAGCAGCGTAGAAATGTGGGGACCCCGGTGGACCGGGGAGCTGTTTTTT.

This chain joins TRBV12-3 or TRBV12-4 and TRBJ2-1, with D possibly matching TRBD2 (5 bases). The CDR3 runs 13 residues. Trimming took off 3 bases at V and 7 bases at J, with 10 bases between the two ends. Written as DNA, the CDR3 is TGTGCCAGCAGTTTTGGAAGCGGAAATGAGCAGTTCTTC. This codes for CASSFGSGNEQFF.

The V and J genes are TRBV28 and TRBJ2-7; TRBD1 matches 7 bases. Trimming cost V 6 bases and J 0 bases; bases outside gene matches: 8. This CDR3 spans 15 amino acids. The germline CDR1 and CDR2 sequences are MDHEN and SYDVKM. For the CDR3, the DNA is TGTGCCAGCAGCTCACCCCCAGGGGGCTCCTACGAGCAGTACTTC. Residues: CASSSPPGGSYEQYF.

The CDR3: CASSLDGAAEQFF. CDR3 nucleotide sequence: TGCGCCAGCAGCTTGGATGGAGCCGCTGAGCAGTTCTTC. V is TRBV5-1 and J is TRBJ2-1, with D unclear. The CDR3 extends over 13 amino acids. CDR1 and CDR2 (germline): SGHRS, YFSETQ. The V and J ends lost 0 bases and 9 bases respectively, with 10 bases between them.

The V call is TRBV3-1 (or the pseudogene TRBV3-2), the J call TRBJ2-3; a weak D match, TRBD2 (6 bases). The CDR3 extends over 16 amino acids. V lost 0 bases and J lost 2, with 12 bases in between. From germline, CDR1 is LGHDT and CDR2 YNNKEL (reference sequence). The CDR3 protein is CASSQDRLADTDTQYF. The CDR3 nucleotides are TGTGCCAGCAGCCAAGATCGATTAGCGGACACAGATACGCAGTATTTT.

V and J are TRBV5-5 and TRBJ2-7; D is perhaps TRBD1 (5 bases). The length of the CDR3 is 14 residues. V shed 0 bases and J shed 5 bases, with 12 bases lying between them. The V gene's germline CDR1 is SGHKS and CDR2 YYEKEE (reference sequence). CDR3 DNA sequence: TGTGCCAGCAGCTTGGTCCCAGGGTACGACGAGCAGTACTTC. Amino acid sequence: CASSLVPGYDEQYF.

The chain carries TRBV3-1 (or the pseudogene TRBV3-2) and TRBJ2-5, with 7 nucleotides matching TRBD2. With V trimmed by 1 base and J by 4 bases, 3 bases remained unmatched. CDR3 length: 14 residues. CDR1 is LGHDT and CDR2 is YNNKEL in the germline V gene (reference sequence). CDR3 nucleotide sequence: TGTGCCAGCAGCCAAGTAGCGGGCGGAGAGACCCAGTACTTC. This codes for CASSQVAGGETQYF.

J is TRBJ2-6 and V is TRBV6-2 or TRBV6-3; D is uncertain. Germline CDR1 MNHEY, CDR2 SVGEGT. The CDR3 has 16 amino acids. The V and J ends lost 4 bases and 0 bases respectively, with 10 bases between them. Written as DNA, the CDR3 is TGTGCCAGCAGTTCCGACCTGTTCTCTGGGGCCAACGTCCTGACTTTC. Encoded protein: CASSSDLFSGANVLTF.

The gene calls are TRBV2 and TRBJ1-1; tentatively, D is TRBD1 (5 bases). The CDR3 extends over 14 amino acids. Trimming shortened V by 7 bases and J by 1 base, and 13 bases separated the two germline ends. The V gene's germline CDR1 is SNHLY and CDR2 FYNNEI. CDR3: CASILGGRNTEAFF. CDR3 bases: TGTGCCAGCATCCTTGGGGGTCGGAACACTGAAGCTTTCTTT.

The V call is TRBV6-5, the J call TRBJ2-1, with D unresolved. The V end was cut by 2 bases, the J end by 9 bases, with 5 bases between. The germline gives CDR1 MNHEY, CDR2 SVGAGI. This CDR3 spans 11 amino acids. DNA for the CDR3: TGTGCCAGCAGTTACAAGGGTGAGCAGTTCTTC. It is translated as CASSYKGEQFF.

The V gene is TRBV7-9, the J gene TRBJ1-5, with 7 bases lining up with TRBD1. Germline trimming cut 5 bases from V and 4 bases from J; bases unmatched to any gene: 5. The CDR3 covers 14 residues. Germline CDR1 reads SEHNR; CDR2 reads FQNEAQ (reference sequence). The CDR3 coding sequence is TGTGCCAGCAGCCTCCAGGGGGGGAATCAGCCCCAGCATTTT. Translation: CASSLQGGNQPQHF.

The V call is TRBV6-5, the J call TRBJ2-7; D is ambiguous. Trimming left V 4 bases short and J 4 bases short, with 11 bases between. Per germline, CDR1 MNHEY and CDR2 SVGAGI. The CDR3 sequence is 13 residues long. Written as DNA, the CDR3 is TGTGCCAGCAGTTCGCTGCCCGGGTACGAGCAGTACTTC. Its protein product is CASSSLPGYEQYF.